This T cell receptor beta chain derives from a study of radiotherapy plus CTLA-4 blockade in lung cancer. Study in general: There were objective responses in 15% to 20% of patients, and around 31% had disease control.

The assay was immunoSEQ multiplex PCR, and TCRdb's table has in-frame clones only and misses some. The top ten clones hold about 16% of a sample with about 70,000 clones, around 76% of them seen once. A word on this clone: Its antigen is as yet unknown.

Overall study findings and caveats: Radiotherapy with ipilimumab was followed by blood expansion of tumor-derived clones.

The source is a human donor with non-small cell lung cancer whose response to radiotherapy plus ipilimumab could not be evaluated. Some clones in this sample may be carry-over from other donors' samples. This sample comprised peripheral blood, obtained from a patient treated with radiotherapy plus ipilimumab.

The CDR3 DNA sequence: TGCGCCAGCAGCCAAAGCCCACTAGCTATGGCCTACGAGCAGTACTTC. This codes for CASSQSPLAMAYEQYF. V gene TRBV4-3 combines with J gene TRBJ2-7, with a weak D call TRBD2 (6 bases). This CDR3 comprises 16 residues. CDR1 LGHNA and CDR2 YSLEER come from the germline V gene. V lost 2 bases and J lost 2, with 16 bases in between.